This T cell receptor (beta chain) comes out of a study of T cells in Graves' hyperthyroidism and ophthalmopathy. The investigators amplified TCR beta CDR3 regions from RNA transcripts. First-round RT-PCR with HTBI primers amplified the TCR CDR3 region. TCRdb processed the multiplex PCR reads anew with MiXCR; each CDR3 protein has one entry. The sample yields a few hundred thousand distinct CDR3 sequences, around 43% seen once. Germline lookup yields CDR1 ENHRY and CDR2 SYGVKD. This CDR3 region has 13 residues. V lost 4 bases to trimming and J lost 0 bases, with 6 bases between them. The J gene is TRBJ1-1, the V gene TRBV10-3; no clear D gene. The clonotype was recovered from an adult woman with Graves' disease, either hyperthyroidism or ophthalmopathy (not recorded which). The sequenced material came from peripheral blood or thyroid tissue (not recorded which). The CDR3 DNA reads as TGTGCCATCAGTGTAGGTTTGAACACTGAAGCTTTCTTT. Protein product: CAISVGLNTEAFF.